This T cell receptor (beta chain) was captured by sequencing in a study of OX40 agonist ivuxolimab in advanced cancers. Study as a whole: Patients received the agonistic anti-OX40 (CD134) antibody ivuxolimab. Every 2 weeks, patients received ivuxolimab intravenously, dosed at 0.01 to 10 mg/kg. People in dose escalation had one of these cancers: hepatocellular carcinoma, melanoma, renal cell or head and neck cancer.

The method was immunoSEQ multiplex PCR; TCRdb's version includes in-frame clones alone and lacks a portion of them. The sample has tens of thousands of clones, about 86% seen once. The CDR3 loop spans 17 amino acids. Per germline, CDR1 MNHNS and CDR2 SASEGT. V dropped 0 bases and J dropped 3; count of bases not matched to a gene: 9. J is TRBJ1-2 and V is TRBV6-1; 8 nucleotides line up with TRBD1. The sequence was collected from an adult with an advanced solid tumor such as melanoma, head and neck, liver or kidney cancer. Sequenced here: CD4+ or CD8+ T cells sorted from blood, sampled in a trial of the OX40 agonist ivuxolimab. The CDR3 DNA reads as TGTGCCAGCAGTGAAGCCCTGGACAGGGAAAGGCACTATGGCTACACCTTC. It translates to CASSEALDRERHYGYTF.